The clone carrying this T cell receptor (beta chain) was seen repeatedly, ten times or more. Its specificity is not known. This CDR3 contains 15 residues. From germline, CDR1 is SGHRS and CDR2 YFSETQ. The V and J ends lost 0 bases and 1 base respectively, with 9 bases between them. The data were taken from a study of T cells after yellow fever vaccination. General study points: Though weaker, the secondary response peaked faster, on day 5 versus 15.

5'RACE template switching added a universal primer site and UMIs to TCR cDNA. Each CDR3 protein is one row after TCRdb ran MiXCR on the 5' RACE reads. The top ten clones hold roughly 18% of a sample with 400,000 or so distinct CDR3 sequences, around 10% of them seen once. The clonotype comes from a man between 18 and 35 years old who received the YFV17D yellow fever vaccine. The genes are TRBV5-1 and TRBJ2-3, with D maybe TRBD2 (6 bases). Material: PBMCs, obtained on the day of the first yellow fever vaccination. CDR3 sequence: CASSLGLVGTDTQYF. For the CDR3, the DNA is TGCGCCAGCAGCTTGGGACTAGTCGGCACAGATACGCAGTATTTT. The full variable domain, in which reference TRBV5-1 and TRBJ2-3 provide the parts outside the CDR3, is KAGVTQTPRYLIKTRGQQVTLSCSPISGHRSVSWYQQTPGQGLQFLFEYFSETQRNKGNFPGRFSGRQFSNSRSEMNVSTLELGDSALYLCASSLGLVGTDTQYFGPGTRLTVL.